Listed below are T cell receptor beta chains from one sample, sequenced in a study of T cells in tuberculosis. Data came from immunoSEQ multiplex PCR; TCRdb stores just in-frame clones and leaves some out. The sample lists about 32,000 clones; 94% were seen once. Sequenced sample: PBMCs. These receptors were taken from a donor between 10 and 35 years old with latent tuberculosis or without tuberculosis infection. CDR3s include the opening cysteine and the closing phenylalanine or tryptophan. D genes are given only for firm matches. Clone size, where shown, is once, few, many, or a class for clones that have expanded.

TRBJ1-4 | NA | TRBV6-1 | 17 | NA | TGTGCCAGCAGTGAAACAGGGAGAACGGGATGGAGTGAAAAACTGTTTTTT | CASSETGRTGWSEKLFF
TRBJ2-4 | NA | TRBV4-2 | 16 | NA | TGTGCCAGCAGCCAAGACCTAGCCTCAGCCAAAAACATTCAGTACTTC | CASSQDLASAKNIQYF
TRBJ2-7 | NA | TRBV7-8 | 15 | TRBD2 | TGTGCCAGCAGCTTAAGAGGCGGCGGGAGGGTCGAGCAGTACTTC | CASSLRGGGRVEQYF
TRBJ2-7 | NA | TRBV27 | 15 | NA | TGTGCCAGCAGTTTAGGCGGGTTGAGCTCCTACGAGCAGTACTTC | CASSLGGLSSYEQYF
TRBJ2-7 | NA | TRBV5-1 | 15 | TRBD2 | TGCGCCAGCAGCTTGGTGGGGACTAGCGGGAACGAGCAGTACTTC | CASSLVGTSGNEQYF
TRBJ1-1 | NA | TRBV19 | 13 | NA | TGTGCCAGTAGTATAACAGGGATCACTGAAGCTTTCTTT | CASSITGITEAFF
TRBJ1-4 | NA | TRBV6-5 | 14 | NA | TGTGCCAGCAGCCCATCTTTACAGGGAGCAAAACTGTTTTTT | CASSPSLQGAKLFF
TRBJ1-1 | NA | TRBV5-4 | 14 | NA | TGTGCCAGCAGCTTTAGGGGAGGGACCCCCGAAGCTTTCTTT | CASSFRGGTPEAFF
TRBJ2-7 | once | TRBV5-1 | 14 | TRBD1 | TGCGCCAGCAGAGGACAGGGGTTAGCCTACGAGCAGTACTTC | CASRGQGLAYEQYF
TRBJ2-7 | NA | TRBV27 | 13 | TRBD1 | TGTGCCTCGCGGGAGGGGACAGGGGGAAAGCAGTACTTC | CASREGTGGKQYF
TRBJ1-3 | NA | TRBV30 | 14 | NA | TGTGCCTGGAGTGTAGGGACTTCTGGAAACACCATATATTTT | CAWSVGTSGNTIYF
TRBJ2-6 | NA | TRBV7-2 | 16 | NA | TGTGCCAGCAGCTGGGTAGCTTCTTTGCGGGCCAACGTCCTGACTTTC | CASSWVASLRANVLTF
TRBJ2-7 | NA | TRBV7-2 | 14 | NA | TGTGCCAGCAGTTACACGGGGTTCTCCTACGAGCAGTACTTC | CASSYTGFSYEQYF
TRBJ2-3 | NA | TRBV11-2 | 15 | TRBD2 | TGTGCCAGCAGCGCCGCGGGACTACGTGATTATACGCAGTATTTT | CASSAAGLRDYTQYF
TRBJ1-3 | NA | TRBV6-5 | 13 | NA | TGTGCCAGCTGGAGGAGCTCTGGAAACACCATATATTTT | CASWRSSGNTIYF
TRBJ1-1 | once | TRBV18 | 17 | TRBD1 | TGTGCCAGCTCACCACCCGGGACAGTTGCAATGAACACTGAAGCTTTCTTT | CASSPPGTVAMNTEAFF
TRBJ2-3 | NA | TRBV5-4 | 13 | NA | TGTGCCAGCAGCCCCAGGTTTACGGATACGCAGTATTTT | CASSPRFTDTQYF
TRBJ2-7 | NA | TRBV9 | 15 | TRBD2 | TGTGCCAGCAGCGTAGGGGGCGGGAGAAGTAACGAGCAGTACTTC | CASSVGGGRSNEQYF
TRBJ1-2 | NA | TRBV9 | 14 | NA | TGTGCCAGCAGCGACGACAGCATCAACTATGGCTACACCTTC | CASSDDSINYGYTF
TRBJ1-1 | NA | TRBV2 | 14 | TRBD1 | TGTGCCAGCAGTGGGACAGGATTTAACACTGAAGCTTTCTTT | CASSGTGFNTEAFF
TRBJ2-5 | once | TRBV7-3 | 13 | NA | TGTGCCAGCAGCGGAGGATCGGGGGAGACCCAGTACTTC | CASSGGSGETQYF
TRBJ2-4 | NA | TRBV28 | 16 | TRBD1 | TGTGCCAGCAGGACTGAACAGGGGGTAGCCAAAAACATTCAGTACTTC | CASRTEQGVAKNIQYF
TRBJ2-2 | NA | TRBV28 | 14 | TRBD2 | TGTGCCAGCAGACTAGCGGGAGCGGGCGGGGAGCTGTTTTTT | CASRLAGAGGELFF
TRBJ1-2 | NA | TRBV28 | 14 | TRBD1 | TGTGCCAGCCTTATCAGGGGGCGCGACTATGGCTACACCTTC | CASLIRGRDYGYTF
TRBJ1-2 | NA | TRBV7-2 | 13 | NA | TGTGCCAGCAGACCCAGGGGCGACTATGGCTACACCTTC | CASRPRGDYGYTF
TRBJ2-2 | NA | TRBV27 | 15 | TRBD2 | TGTGCCAGCACTCAACTAGCGGGAAACACCGGGGAGCTGTTTTTT | CASTQLAGNTGELFF
TRBJ2-2 | NA | TRBV19 | 13 | NA | TGTGCCAGTAGTACACAGGGACCCGGGGAGCTGTTTTTT | CASSTQGPGELFF
TRBJ1-2 | NA | TRBV10-3 | 12 | NA | TGTGCCATCAGTGAGACAGGTCGGGGCTACACCTTC | CAISETGRGYTF
TRBJ1-2 | NA | TRBV20-1 | 11 | NA | TGCAGTGCAGGGAGGGAGTATGGCTACACCTTC | CSAGREYGYTF
TRBJ2-7 | NA | TRBV7-9 | 14 | TRBD2 | TGTGCCAGCAGCTCTAGCGGGAGCTCCTACGAGCAGTACTTC | CASSSSGSSYEQYF
TRBJ1-1 | NA | TRBV28 | 9 | NA | TGTGCCAGCAGTCCAGGGTTTTTCTTT | CASSPGFFF
TRBJ2-5 | NA | TRBV7-2 | 19 | TRBD2 | TGTGCCAGCAGTCCGCGGGTGGGTAGCGGGAGTTTCGCAGAAGAGACCCAGTACTTC | CASSPRVGSGSFAEETQYF
TRBJ1-3 | NA | TRBV4-1 | 15 | NA | TGCGCCAGCAGCCAAGTCGGGTCTCTTGGAAACACCATATATTTT | CASSQVGSLGNTIYF
TRBJ1-1 | NA | TRBV9 | 16 | NA | TGTGCCAGCAGCGTAGCTGGAGGACAGCAGAACACTGAAGCTTTCTTT | CASSVAGGQQNTEAFF
TRBJ2-5 | NA | TRBV23-1 | 16 | TRBD1 | TGCGCCAGCAGTCAATCGAAGGGGGCCGACGAAGAGACCCAGTACTTC | CASSQSKGADEETQYF
TRBJ2-3 | NA | TRBV9 | 18 | TRBD2 | TGTGCCAGCAGCGTAAGGAGTGGGACTAGCGGGAGCGCAGATACGCAGTATTTT | CASSVRSGTSGSADTQYF
TRBJ2-7 | NA | TRBV5-1 | 15 | TRBD1 | TGCGCCAGCAGCACGGGCTCGACAGGGGGCCACGAGCAGTACTTC | CASSTGSTGGHEQYF
TRBJ2-2 | NA | TRBV18 | 14 | NA | TGTGCCAGCTCACCGACAGGAAACACCGGGGAGCTGTTTTTT | CASSPTGNTGELFF
TRBJ1-1 | NA | TRBV5-1 | 12 | NA | TGCGCCAGCAAGGTCGGTGGAGATGAAGCTTTCTTT | CASKVGGDEAFF
TRBJ2-2 | NA | TRBV5-6 | 14 | NA | TGTGCCAGCAGCTTATTGGAGGACACCGGGGAGCTGTTTTTT | CASSLLEDTGELFF
TRBJ2-7 | NA | TRBV5-1 | 18 | NA | TGCGCCAGCAGCTTGCGTCTTGGGGCCCACAGGGATACCCACGAGCAGTACTTC | CASSLRLGAHRDTHEQYF
TRBJ1-2 | NA | TRBV19 | 18 | NA | TGTGCCAGTAGTACACCGAAGCTGTGGCAGGCCACGGGGTATGGCTACACCTTC | CASSTPKLWQATGYGYTF
TRBJ1-1 | NA | TRBV19 | 16 | NA | TGTGCCAGTAGCGAAACAGGGAGCGGGGGTCGCACTGAAGCTTTCTTT | CASSETGSGGRTEAFF
TRBJ2-7 | NA | TRBV7-8 | 16 | TRBD2 | TGTGCCAGCAGCCCGAAGGGGTGGACTAGCTCCTACGAGCAGTACTTC | CASSPKGWTSSYEQYF
TRBJ1-6 | NA | TRBV6-6 | 16 | NA | TGTGCCAGCAGTTTACCAGGACAGCCAGGGGATTCACCCCTCCACTTT | CASSLPGQPGDSPLHF
TRBJ1-4 | NA | TRBV18 | 15 | NA | TGTGCCAGCTCACCACCGGTGCAGGGCGGTGAAAAACTGTTTTTT | CASSPPVQGGEKLFF
TRBJ2-7 | NA | TRBV5-1 | 12 | TRBD1 | TGCGCCAGCAGCCCCGGACAGGGAGAGCAGTACTTC | CASSPGQGEQYF
TRBJ2-5 | NA | TRBV9 | 14 | NA | TGTGCCAGCAGCGTAGAGCCGGGACTGGCGACCCAGTACTTC | CASSVEPGLATQYF
TRBJ2-7 | once | TRBV6-6 | 12 | NA | TGTGCCAGCAGTTCTGTAGAGCTCGAGCAGTACTTC | CASSSVELEQYF
TRBJ2-1 | NA | TRBV4-2 | 14 | NA | TGTGCCAGCAGCCAATTTCTAACCTACAATGAGCAGTTCTTC | CASSQFLTYNEQFF
TRBJ2-1 | NA | TRBV30 | 14 | NA | TGTGCCTGGAGCCGGGACAACGCCCAGAGGAGAAGGTTCTTC | CAWSRDNAQRRRFF
TRBJ1-3 | NA | TRBV18 | 14 | NA | TGTGCCAGCTCAGAGGGTGGCTCTGGAAACACCATATATTTT | CASSEGGSGNTIYF
TRBJ1-1 | NA | TRBV5-1 | 13 | NA | TGCGCCAGCAGCTTCGGGGGGAACACTGAAGCTTTCTTT | CASSFGGNTEAFF
TRBJ2-3 | NA | TRBV18 | 14 | TRBD2 | TGTGCCAGCTCACCGGGACTACACACGGATACGCAGTATTTT | CASSPGLHTDTQYF
TRBJ2-5 | once | TRBV5-1 | 16 | TRBD2 | TGCGCCAGCAGCCTTGTGACTAGCGGGAGGGTAGAGACCCAGTACTTC | CASSLVTSGRVETQYF
TRBJ1-2 | NA | TRBV6-5 | 16 | NA | TGTGCCAGCAGTTACTCCCCGCTACCGGGGGGCTATGGCTACACCTTC | CASSYSPLPGGYGYTF
TRBJ2-3 | NA | TRBV6-4 | 17 | TRBD2 | TGTGCCAACCCCCGTCAGCGGGAGGTACGGTGCGAAGATACGCAGTATTTT | CANPRQREVRCEDTQYF